A selection of T cell receptor beta chains follows, all from one sample in a study of T cell changes during pregnancy in multiple sclerosis. Sequenced by immunoSEQ multiplex PCR; TCRdb stores in-frame clones only, minus some. The data contain 70,000 to 85,000 clones, about 91% of them singletons. The sequencing used peripheral blood, collected before pregnancy. Every receptor here comes from a female donor with multiple sclerosis, enrolled in a pregnancy study. CDR3s include the opening cysteine and the closing phenylalanine or tryptophan. The order of the fields is clone size, V gene, D gene, J gene, CDR3 protein, CDR3 DNA. The D gene is left open where the match is weak. Not all rows give a size; the values are once, few, many and, for expanded clones, a class.

size: NA
V: TRBV7-6
D: NA
J: TRBJ1-2
CDR3: CASGPHVSYGYTF
DNA: TGTGCCAGCGGGCCCCATGTCTCGTATGGCTACACCTTC

size: NA
V: TRBV7-3
D: TRBD1
J: TRBJ2-7
CDR3: CASSLTPGQGVSEQYF
DNA: TGTGCCAGCAGCTTAACCCCGGGACAGGGGGTAAGCGAGCAGTACTTC

size: NA
V: TRBV19
D: NA
J: TRBJ1-5
CDR3: CASNPGHHNQPQHF
DNA: TGTGCCAGTAACCCGGGACACCACAATCAGCCCCAGCATTTT

size: NA
V: TRBV7-2
D: NA
J: TRBJ2-1
CDR3: CASSPSFLASYNEQFF
DNA: TGTGCCAGCAGCCCAAGTTTCCTAGCGTCCTACAATGAGCAGTTCTTC

size: NA
V: TRBV18
D: NA
J: TRBJ1-5
CDR3: CASSPKGVGQYSNQPQHF
DNA: TGTGCCAGCTCACCAAAAGGGGTGGGTCAATATAGCAATCAGCCCCAGCATTTT

size: NA
V: TRBV7-9
D: NA
J: TRBJ2-3
CDR3: CASSLDGTYTQYF
DNA: TGTGCCAGCAGCTTAGATGGTACTTATACGCAGTATTTT

size: NA
V: TRBV9
D: TRBD2
J: TRBJ2-5
CDR3: CASTPGGGAETQYF
DNA: TGTGCCAGCACCCCCGGCGGGGGGGCCGAGACCCAGTACTTC

size: once
V: TRBV10-2
D: NA
J: TRBJ2-2
CDR3: CASSEFARGNTGELFF
DNA: TGCGCCAGCAGTGAGTTCGCTCGGGGAAATACCGGGGAGCTGTTTTTT

size: NA
V: TRBV19
D: TRBD2
J: TRBJ2-3
CDR3: CASSMSAGVADTQYF
DNA: TGTGCCAGTAGTATGTCGGCGGGGGTTGCAGATACGCAGTATTTT

size: NA
V: TRBV5-1
D: NA
J: TRBJ2-2
CDR3: CASTRLPSAGIPSGELFF
DNA: TGCGCCAGCACTAGGTTACCGTCCGCCGGCATCCCGTCCGGGGAGCTGTTTTTT

size: NA
V: TRBV18
D: NA
J: TRBJ1-2
CDR3: CASSPGGNYGYTF
DNA: TGTGCCAGCTCACCCGGCGGGAACTATGGCTACACCTTC

size: NA
V: TRBV4-1
D: TRBD1
J: TRBJ2-7
CDR3: CASSQPRDRFHEQYF
DNA: TGCGCCAGCAGCCAACCCCGGGACAGGTTCCACGAGCAGTACTTC

size: NA
V: TRBV9
D: TRBD2
J: TRBJ2-2
CDR3: CASSVQSGGATGELFF
DNA: TGTGCCAGCAGCGTTCAAAGCGGGGGGGCCACCGGGGAGCTGTTTTTT

size: NA
V: TRBV4-2
D: TRBD1
J: TRBJ2-6
CDR3: CASSLYGTGNGANVLTF
DNA: TGTGCCAGCAGTCTTTATGGGACAGGGAATGGGGCCAACGTCCTGACTTTC

size: NA
V: TRBV5-6
D: TRBD1
J: TRBJ2-1
CDR3: CASSFPSHPGTGVSNEQFF
DNA: TGTGCCAGCAGTTTTCCCTCACACCCCGGGACAGGGGTGTCGAATGAGCAGTTCTTC

size: NA
V: TRBV5-1
D: NA
J: TRBJ2-5
CDR3: CASSLSPIEETQYF
DNA: TGCGCCAGCAGCTTGAGTCCGATAGAAGAGACCCAGTACTTC

size: NA
V: TRBV2
D: NA
J: TRBJ2-5
CDR3: CASRSDGGETQYF
DNA: TGTGCCAGCCGGTCGGACGGGGGAGAGACCCAGTACTTC

size: NA
V: TRBV5-6
D: NA
J: TRBJ2-7
CDR3: CASSFWERASFEQYF
DNA: TGTGCCAGCAGCTTCTGGGAGAGAGCCTCCTTCGAGCAGTACTTC

size: NA
V: TRBV13
D: TRBD2
J: TRBJ2-7
CDR3: CASSPGTSGASGEQYF
DNA: TGTGCCAGCAGTCCCGGGACTAGCGGGGCTTCGGGAGAGCAGTACTTC

size: NA
V: TRBV2
D: NA
J: TRBJ1-5
CDR3: CASSEVASSSQPQHF
DNA: TGTGCCAGCAGTGAAGTAGCCAGCTCCTCTCAGCCCCAGCATTTT

size: NA
V: TRBV7-8
D: NA
J: TRBJ2-1
CDR3: CASSPRDGTFSNNEQFF
DNA: TGTGCCAGCAGCCCACGGGACGGGACTTTTTCGAACAATGAGCAGTTCTTC

size: NA
V: TRBV19
D: TRBD1
J: TRBJ2-7
CDR3: CASSRGTASYEQYF
DNA: TGTGCCAGTAGTAGAGGGACAGCATCCTACGAGCAGTACTTC

size: NA
V: TRBV10-1
D: NA
J: TRBJ2-7
CDR3: CASSQGTYEQYF
DNA: TGCGCCAGCAGCCAGGGAACCTACGAGCAGTACTTC

size: NA
V: TRBV7-3
D: NA
J: TRBJ1-6
CDR3: CASSLTAGPLHF
DNA: TGTGCCAGCAGCTTAACGGCGGGACCCCTCCACTTT

size: NA
V: TRBV11-2
D: TRBD1
J: TRBJ1-3
CDR3: CASSLTGAGNTIYF
DNA: TGTGCCAGCAGCCTTACAGGGGCTGGAAACACCATATATTTT

size: NA
V: TRBV7-8
D: NA
J: TRBJ2-7
CDR3: CASSLGQLFPEQYF
DNA: TGTGCCAGCAGCTTAGGACAGCTTTTCCCCGAGCAGTACTTC

size: NA
V: TRBV20-1
D: NA
J: TRBJ2-7
CDR3: CSATVGYEQYF
DNA: TGCAGTGCTACCGTCGGCTACGAGCAGTACTTC